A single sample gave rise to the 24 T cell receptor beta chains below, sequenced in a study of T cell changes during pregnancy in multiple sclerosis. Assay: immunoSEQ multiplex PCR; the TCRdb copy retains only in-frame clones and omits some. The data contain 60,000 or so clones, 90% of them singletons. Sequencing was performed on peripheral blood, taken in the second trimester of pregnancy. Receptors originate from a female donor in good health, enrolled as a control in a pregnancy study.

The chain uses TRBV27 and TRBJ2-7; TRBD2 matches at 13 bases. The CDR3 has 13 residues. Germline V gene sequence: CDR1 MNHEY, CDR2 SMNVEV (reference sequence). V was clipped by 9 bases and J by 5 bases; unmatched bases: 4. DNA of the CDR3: TGTGCCAGTTCCGGGACTAGCGGGAACGAGCAGTACTTC. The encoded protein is CASSGTSGNEQYF.

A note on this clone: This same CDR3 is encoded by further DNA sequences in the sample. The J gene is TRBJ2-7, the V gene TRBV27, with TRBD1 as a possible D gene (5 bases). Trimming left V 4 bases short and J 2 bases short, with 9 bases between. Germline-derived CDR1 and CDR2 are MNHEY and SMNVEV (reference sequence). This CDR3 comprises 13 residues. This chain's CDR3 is CASSYQGPYEQYF. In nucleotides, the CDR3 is TGTGCCAGCAGTTATCAGGGCCCCTACGAGCAGTACTTC.

The CDR3 DNA reads as TGTGCCAGCAGTGATAGTACAGGCTATTCACCCCTCCACTTT. This codes for CASSDSTGYSPLHF. The chain recombines TRBV25-1 with TRBJ1-6; weak D call: TRBD1 (5 bases). The germline CDR1 and CDR2 sequences are MGHDK and SYGVNS. Trimming removed 3 bases from V and 8 bases from J, with 11 bases in between. The CDR3 sequence is 14 residues long.

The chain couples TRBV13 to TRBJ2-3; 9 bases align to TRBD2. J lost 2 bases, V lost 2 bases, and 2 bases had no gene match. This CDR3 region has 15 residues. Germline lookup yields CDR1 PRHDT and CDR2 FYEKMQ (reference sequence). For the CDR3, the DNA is TGTGCCAGCAGCTTACGCGGGGGGGACACAGATACGCAGTATTTT. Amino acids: CASSLRGGDTDTQYF.

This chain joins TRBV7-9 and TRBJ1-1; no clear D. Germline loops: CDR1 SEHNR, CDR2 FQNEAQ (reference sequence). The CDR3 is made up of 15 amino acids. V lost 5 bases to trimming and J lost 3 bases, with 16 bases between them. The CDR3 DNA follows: TGTGCCAGCAGCCCTGGGCGCCGAGACGACACTGAAGCTTTCTTT. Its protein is CASSPGRRDDTEAFF.

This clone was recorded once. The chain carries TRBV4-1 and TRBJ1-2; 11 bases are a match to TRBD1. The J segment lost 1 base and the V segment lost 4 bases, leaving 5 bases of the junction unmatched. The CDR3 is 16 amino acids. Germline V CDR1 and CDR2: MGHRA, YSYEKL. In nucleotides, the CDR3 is TGCGCCAGCAGCCCTAGGACAGGGGGCTTTAACTATGGCTACACCTTC. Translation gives CASSPRTGGFNYGYTF.

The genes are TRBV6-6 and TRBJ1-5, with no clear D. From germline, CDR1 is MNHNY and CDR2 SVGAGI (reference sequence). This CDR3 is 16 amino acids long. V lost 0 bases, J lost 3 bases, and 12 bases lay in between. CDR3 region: CASSYSRGSLNQPQHF. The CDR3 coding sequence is TGTGCCAGCAGTTACTCGAGAGGGAGTCTCAATCAGCCCCAGCATTTT.

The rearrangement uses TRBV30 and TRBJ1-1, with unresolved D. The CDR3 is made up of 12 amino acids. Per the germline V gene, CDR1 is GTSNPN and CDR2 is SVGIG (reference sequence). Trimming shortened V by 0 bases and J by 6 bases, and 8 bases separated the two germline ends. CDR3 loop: CAWSVRSAEAFF. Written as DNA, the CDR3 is TGTGCCTGGAGTGTACGAAGCGCTGAAGCTTTCTTT.

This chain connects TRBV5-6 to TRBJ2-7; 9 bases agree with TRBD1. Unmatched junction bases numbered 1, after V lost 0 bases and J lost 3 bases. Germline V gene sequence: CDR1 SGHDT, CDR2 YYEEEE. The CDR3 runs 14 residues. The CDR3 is CASSLGTGVYEQYF. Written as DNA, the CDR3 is TGTGCCAGCAGCTTGGGGACAGGGGTCTACGAGCAGTACTTC.

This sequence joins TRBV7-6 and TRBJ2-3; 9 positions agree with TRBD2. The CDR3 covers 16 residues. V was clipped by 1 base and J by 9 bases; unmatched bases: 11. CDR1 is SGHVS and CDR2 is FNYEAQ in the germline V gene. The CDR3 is CASSLGRGRGAGTQYF. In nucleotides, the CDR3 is TGTGCCAGCAGCTTAGGTCGCGGGAGGGGCGCGGGGACGCAGTATTTT.

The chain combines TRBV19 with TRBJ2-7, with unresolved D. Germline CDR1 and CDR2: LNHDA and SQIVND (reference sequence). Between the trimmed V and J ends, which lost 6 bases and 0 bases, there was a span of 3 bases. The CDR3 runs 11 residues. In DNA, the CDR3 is TGTGCCAGTAGCGGCTCCTACGAGCAGTACTTC. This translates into CASSGSYEQYF.

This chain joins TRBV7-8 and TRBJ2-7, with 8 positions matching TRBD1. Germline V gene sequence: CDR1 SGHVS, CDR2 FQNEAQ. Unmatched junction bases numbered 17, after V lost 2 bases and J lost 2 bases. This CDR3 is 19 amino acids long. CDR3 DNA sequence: TGTGCCAGCAGCTTACCTCGGACAGGGAGTAAGGGCCTGACCTACGAGCAGTACTTC. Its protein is CASSLPRTGSKGLTYEQYF.

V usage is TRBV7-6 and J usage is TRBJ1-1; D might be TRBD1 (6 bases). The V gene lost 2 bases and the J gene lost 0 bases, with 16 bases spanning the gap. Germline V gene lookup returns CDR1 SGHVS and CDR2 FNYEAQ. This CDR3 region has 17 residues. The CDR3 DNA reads TGTGCCAGCAGCTTACTGAGTGGGGGCAGTATGAACACTGAAGCTTTCTTT. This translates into CASSLLSGGSMNTEAFF. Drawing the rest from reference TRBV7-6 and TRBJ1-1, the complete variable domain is GAGVSQSPRYKVTKRGQDVALRCDPISGHVSLYWYRQALGQGPEFLTYFNYEAQQDKSGLPNDRFSAERPEGSISTLTIQRTEQRDSAMYRCASSLLSGGSMNTEAFFGQGTRLTVV.

CDR3 sequence (DNA): TGCAGCGTAATCAGAAACACTGAAGCTTTCTTT. Protein sequence: CSVIRNTEAFF. The chain recombines TRBV29-1 with TRBJ1-1; D is unclear. The CDR3 runs 11 residues. V gave up 6 bases and J gave up 2 bases, with 7 bases separating them. The germline CDR1 and CDR2 sequences are SQVTM and ANQGSEA.

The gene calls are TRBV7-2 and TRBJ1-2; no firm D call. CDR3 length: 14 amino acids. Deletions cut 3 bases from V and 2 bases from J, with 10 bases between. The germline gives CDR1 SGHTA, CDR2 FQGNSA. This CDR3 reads CASSFPLLNYGYTF. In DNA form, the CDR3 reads TGTGCCAGCAGCTTCCCCCTTTTAAACTATGGCTACACCTTC. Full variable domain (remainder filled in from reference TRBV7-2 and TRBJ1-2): GAGVSQSPSNKVTEKGKDVELRCDPISGHTALYWYRQSLGQGLEFLIYFQGNSAPDKSGLPSDRFSAERTGGSVSTLTIQRTQQEDSAVYLCASSFPLLNYGYTFGSGTRLTVV.

CDR3 region: CASSEMGGRTSSYEQYF. CDR3 in DNA: TGTGCCAGTAGTGAAATGGGGGGACGCACTTCCTCCTACGAGCAGTACTTC. The chain recombines TRBV19 with TRBJ2-7; a possible D gene is TRBD2 (6 bases). The CDR3 covers 17 residues. The germline CDR1 and CDR2 sequences are LNHDA and SQIVND (reference sequence). The ends were cut back, 5 bases at V and 0 bases at J, with 20 bases in the middle.

This CDR3 reads CASSYVSSTDTQYF. The CDR3, as DNA: TGTGCCAGCAGTTACGTCTCTAGCACAGATACGCAGTATTTT. The chain employs TRBV6-5 and TRBJ2-3; no clear D. CDR3 length: 14 residues. Trimming shortened V by 2 bases and J by 0 bases, and 6 bases separated the two germline ends. Germline V gene data show CDR1 as MNHEY and CDR2 as SVGAGI.

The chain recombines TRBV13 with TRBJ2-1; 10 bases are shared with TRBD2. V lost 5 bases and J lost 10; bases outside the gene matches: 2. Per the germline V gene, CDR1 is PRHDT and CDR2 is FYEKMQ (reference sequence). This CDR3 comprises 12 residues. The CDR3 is CASSHSGGEQFF. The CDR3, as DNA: TGTGCCAGCAGCCATAGCGGGGGGGAGCAGTTCTTC.

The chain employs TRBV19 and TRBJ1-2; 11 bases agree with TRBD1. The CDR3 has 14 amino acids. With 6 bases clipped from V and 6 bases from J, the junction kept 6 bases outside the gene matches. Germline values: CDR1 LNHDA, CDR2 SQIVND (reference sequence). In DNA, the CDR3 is TGTGCCAGTAGACTTCGGACAGGGGGCGATGGCTACACCTTC. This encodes CASRLRTGGDGYTF. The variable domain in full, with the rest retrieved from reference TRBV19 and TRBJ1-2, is DGGITQSPKYLFRKEGQNVTLSCEQNLNHDAMYWYRQDPGQGLRLIYYSQIVNDFQKGDIAEGYSVSREKKESFPLTVTSAQKNPTAFYLCASRLRTGGDGYTFGSGTRLTVV.

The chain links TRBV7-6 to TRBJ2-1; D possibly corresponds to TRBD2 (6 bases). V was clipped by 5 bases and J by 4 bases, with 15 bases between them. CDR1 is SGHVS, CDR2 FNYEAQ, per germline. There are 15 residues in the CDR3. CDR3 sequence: CASSVTSRGYNEQFF. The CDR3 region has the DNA TGTGCCAGCAGCGTAACGAGCCGGGGGTACAATGAGCAGTTCTTC. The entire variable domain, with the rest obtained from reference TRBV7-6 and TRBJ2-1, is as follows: GAGVSQSPRYKVTKRGQDVALRCDPISGHVSLYWYRQALGQGPEFLTYFNYEAQQDKSGLPNDRFSAERPEGSISTLTIQRTEQRDSAMYRCASSVTSRGYNEQFFGPGTRLTVL.

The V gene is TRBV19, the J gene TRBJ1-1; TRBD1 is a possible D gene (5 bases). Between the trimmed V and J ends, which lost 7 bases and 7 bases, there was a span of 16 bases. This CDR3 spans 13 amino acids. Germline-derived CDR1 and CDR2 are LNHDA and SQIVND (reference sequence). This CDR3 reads CASTPGLGYEAFF. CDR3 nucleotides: TGTGCCAGTACCCCGGGACTCGGATATGAAGCTTTCTTT.

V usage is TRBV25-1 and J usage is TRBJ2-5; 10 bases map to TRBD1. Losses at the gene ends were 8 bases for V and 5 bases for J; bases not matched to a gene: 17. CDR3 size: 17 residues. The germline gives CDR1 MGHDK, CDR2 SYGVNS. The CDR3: CASARGRDRGSHETQYF. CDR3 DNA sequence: TGTGCCAGCGCTCGGGGGCGGGACAGGGGAAGCCATGAGACCCAGTACTTC. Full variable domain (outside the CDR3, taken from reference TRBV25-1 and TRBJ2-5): EADIYQTPRYLVIGTGKKITLECSQTMGHDKMYWYQQDPGMELHLIHYSYGVNSTEKGDLSSESTVSRIRTEHFPLTLESARPSHTSQYLCASARGRDRGSHETQYFGPGTRLLVL.

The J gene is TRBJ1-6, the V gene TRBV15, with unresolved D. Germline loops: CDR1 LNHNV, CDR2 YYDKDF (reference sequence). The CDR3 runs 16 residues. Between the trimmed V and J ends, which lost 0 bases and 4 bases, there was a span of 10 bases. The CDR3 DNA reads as TGTGCCACCAGCAGAGATTATGAGAAGTATAATTCACCCCTCCACTTT. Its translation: CATSRDYEKYNSPLHF.

The CDR3 DNA reads as TGTGCCAGCAGCCACGGAGGGAACAATCAGCCCCAGCATTTT. Amino acids: CASSHGGNNQPQHF. The J gene is TRBJ1-5, the V gene TRBV7-8; no reliable D call. This CDR3 region has 14 residues. With 5 bases removed from V and 3 bases from J, the gap between germline ends came to 11 bases. Germline values: CDR1 SGHVS, CDR2 FQNEAQ.